The 13 T cell receptor beta chains below all came from one sample that was sequenced in a study of blood T cell repertoires in COVID-19 (dated by TCRdb to the early 2020s). Library preparation employed the immunoSEQ multiplex PCR assay. In TCRdb, the immuneACCESS table is reduced to in-frame sequences with V and J assigned. These tables do not hold every clone; where another copy was compared, an unresolved V gene accounts for under half, and the others remain unexplained. The sample table shows more than 45,000 clones, and 82% are seen once. The ten largest clones take up around 22% of the sample. The sequenced sample consisted of peripheral blood. The receptors were sampled from a woman aged 55-75 years with acute or convalescent COVID-19.

The J gene is TRBJ2-3, the V gene TRBV3-1 (or the pseudogene TRBV3-2); possibly TRBD2 for D (6 bases). The CDR3 runs 16 residues. Germline V lookup: CDR1 LGHDT, CDR2 YNNKEL (reference sequence). V was trimmed by 4 bases and J by 4 bases, leaving 18 bases between them. CDR3 sequence: CASSRPGLSGADTQYF. The CDR3 DNA reads TGTGCCAGCAGCCGTCCTGGATTATCGGGAGCAGATACGCAGTATTTT.

The gene calls are TRBV19 and TRBJ2-3, with TRBD1 identical over 9 bases. Germline CDR1 reads LNHDA; CDR2 reads SQIVND (reference sequence). The J segment lost 7 bases and the V segment lost 4 bases, leaving 0 bases of the junction unmatched. The CDR3 runs 12 residues. The DNA of the CDR3 is TGTGCCAGTAGTAACAGGGGGCATACGCAGTATTTT. It specifies CASSNRGHTQYF.

This chain links TRBV30 with TRBJ1-4; 8 bases fit TRBD1. This CDR3 spans 14 amino acids. J was trimmed by 8 bases and V by 4 bases; bases with no gene match: 9. Germline CDR1 GTSNPN, CDR2 SVGIG (reference sequence). The chain's CDR3 is CAWTRTGWDEKLFF. DNA for the CDR3: TGTGCCTGGACCAGGACAGGGTGGGACGAAAAACTGTTTTTT.

The chain recombines TRBV19 with TRBJ1-1; D gene uncertain. V was clipped by 5 bases and J by 0 bases, with 10 bases between them. Germline-derived CDR1 and CDR2 are LNHDA and SQIVND (reference sequence). The CDR3 consists of 14 residues. The CDR3 here is CASSPGLLNTEAFF. As DNA, the CDR3 is TGTGCCAGTAGTCCAGGCTTGCTGAACACTGAAGCTTTCTTT.

V and J are TRBV11-2 and TRBJ1-2; 7 positions match TRBD1. Per germline, CDR1 SGHAT and CDR2 FQNNGV. Trimming cost V 5 bases and J 8 bases; bases outside gene matches: 5. The CDR3 totals 12 residues. CDR3 protein: CASSVQGNGYTF. CDR3 nucleotides: TGTGCCAGCAGCGTACAGGGGAACGGCTACACCTTC.

This clone appeared a single time. This chain links TRBV10-1 with TRBJ2-3; D possibly corresponds to TRBD2 (6 bases). The V end lost 3 bases, the J end lost 2 bases, and 9 bases lay between the germline ends. This CDR3 has 14 residues. The germline CDR1 and CDR2 sequences are WNHNN and SYGVQD (reference sequence). DNA for the CDR3: TGCGCCAGCAGTGATGGGGGGATCACAGATACGCAGTATTTT. It specifies CASSDGGITDTQYF.

The rearrangement uses TRBV3-1 (or the pseudogene TRBV3-2) and TRBJ2-7, with 9 positions matching TRBD2. The V gene end was trimmed by 4 bases and the J gene end by 5 bases; junction bases not matched to a gene: 6. CDR1 is LGHDT, CDR2 YNNKEL, per germline (reference sequence). The CDR3 spans 14 residues. As DNA, the CDR3 is TGTGCCAGCAGCCTTCGGAGCGGGGGGAACGAGCAGTACTTC. Encoded protein: CASSLRSGGNEQYF.

In its sample, this clone was seen a few times. This chain uses TRBV18 with TRBJ1-1; 8 bases match TRBD1. The CDR3 has 15 residues. Germline V CDR1 and CDR2: KGHSH, LQKENI. V lost 3 bases, J lost 0 bases, and 3 bases stayed unmatched. The CDR3, as DNA: TGTGCCAGCTCACCCGGGACAGGAATGAACACTGAAGCTTTCTTT. The encoded protein is CASSPGTGMNTEAFF.

J is TRBJ2-3 and V is TRBV24-1, with unresolved D. V was pared by 0 bases and J by 6 bases, with 6 bases between. The CDR3 is 13 residues long. CDR1 is KGHDR and CDR2 is SFDVKD in the germline V gene. In DNA form, the CDR3 reads TGTGCCACCAGTGATTTGCCGGAGGATACGCAGTATTTT. Protein: CATSDLPEDTQYF.

The CDR3 coding sequence is TGTGCCAGCAGTTCCGGGGACAGGGAAGGGTCACCCCTCCACTTT. This encodes CASSSGDREGSPLHF. The chain combines TRBV27 with TRBJ1-6; TRBD1 agrees at 9 bases. V was pared by 4 bases and J by 10 bases, with 8 bases of the junction left unmatched. Per the germline V gene, CDR1 is MNHEY and CDR2 is SMNVEV (reference sequence). The CDR3 spans 15 residues.

The J gene is TRBJ1-2, the V gene TRBV7-3, with D possibly matching TRBD1 (5 bases). This CDR3 spans 15 amino acids. The V end was cut by 4 bases, the J end by 5 bases, with 17 bases between. Germline-derived CDR1 and CDR2 are SGHTA and FQGTGA. The CDR3, as DNA: TGTGCCAGCAGCTCCAATACAGGAACGACTTATGGCTACACCTTC. This gives the protein CASSSNTGTTYGYTF. Supplemented by reference TRBV7-3 and TRBJ1-2, the full variable domain reads GAGVSQTPSNKVTEKGKYVELRCDPISGHTALYWYRQSLGQGPEFLIYFQGTGAADDSGLPNDRFFAVRPEGSVSTLKIQRTERGDSAVYLCASSSNTGTTYGYTFGSGTRLTVV.

The CDR3 region has the DNA TGTGCCAGCAGCCAAGAGTGGGGGGAGGGACTGGTCTCCTACGAGCAGTACTTC. Protein sequence: CASSQEWGEGLVSYEQYF. The gene calls are TRBV3-1 (or the pseudogene TRBV3-2) and TRBJ2-7; 7 nucleotides agree with TRBD2. Trimming cost V 0 bases and J 0 bases; bases outside gene matches: 11. Germline CDR1 LGHDT, CDR2 YNNKEL (reference sequence). The CDR3 runs to 18 residues.

The rearrangement joins TRBV7-9 to TRBJ1-5, with a weak D call TRBD1 (6 bases). Germline V lookup: CDR1 SEHNR, CDR2 FQNEAQ (reference sequence). This CDR3 has 16 amino acids. V dropped 4 bases and J dropped 0 bases, with 13 bases sitting between them. This CDR3 reads CASSSGQYYSNQPQHF. The CDR3 DNA follows: TGTGCCAGCAGCTCCGGACAGTACTATAGCAATCAGCCCCAGCATTTT.